The present TCR beta chain was sequenced within a study of blood T cells in healthy people across ages. The study's findings and limits: Age showed a roughly linear inverse relationship with TCR beta diversity per million T cells. The lack of PBMC sorting stopped any conclusive naive versus antigen-experienced comparison.

In its sample, this clonotype was seen a few times. Its matching antigen is unknown. The CDR3 is 11 amino acids. Germline assignment: CDR1 SGHVS and CDR2 FQNEAQ. Trimming took 7 bases from V and 8 from J, leaving 10 bases between them. The use of a sample-barcoded 5' primer and a J-beta primer mix characterized a second PCR of about 6 to 12 cycles. TCRdb processed the 5' RACE reads anew with MiXCR; each CDR3 protein has one entry. The sample has more than 650,000 distinct CDR3 sequences, 53% seen once. The sequenced sample was blood. The chain couples TRBV7-8 to TRBJ2-3; D gene unclear. This sequence originates from a man at least 80 years old in good health. The CDR3 loop is CASTAGVTQYF. In DNA form, the CDR3 reads TGTGCCAGCACCGCTGGGGTTACGCAGTATTTT.